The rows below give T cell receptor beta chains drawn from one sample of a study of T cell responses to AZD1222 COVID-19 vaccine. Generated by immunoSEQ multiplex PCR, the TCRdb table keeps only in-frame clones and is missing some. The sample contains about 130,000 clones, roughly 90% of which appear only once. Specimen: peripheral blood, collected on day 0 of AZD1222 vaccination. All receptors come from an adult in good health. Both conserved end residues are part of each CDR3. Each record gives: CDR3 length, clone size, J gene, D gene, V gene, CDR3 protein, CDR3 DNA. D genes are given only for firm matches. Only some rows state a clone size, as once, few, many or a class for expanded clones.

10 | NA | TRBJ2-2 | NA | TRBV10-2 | CASRAGELFF | TGCGCCAGCAGGGCCGGGGAGCTGTTTTTT
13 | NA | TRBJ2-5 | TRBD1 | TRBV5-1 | CASTTGGRETQYF | TGCGCCAGCACGACAGGGGGTCGGGAGACCCAGTACTTC
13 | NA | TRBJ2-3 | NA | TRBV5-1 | CASSRDITDTQYF | TGCGCCAGCAGTCGGGACATCACAGATACGCAGTATTTT
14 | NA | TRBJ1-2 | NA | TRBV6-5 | CASSSNNDRGGYTF | TGTGCCAGCAGTTCAAACAATGACAGAGGAGGCTACACCTTC
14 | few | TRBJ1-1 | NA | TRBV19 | CASSPPGRNTEAFF | TGTGCCAGTAGTCCACCGGGCAGGAACACTGAAGCTTTCTTT
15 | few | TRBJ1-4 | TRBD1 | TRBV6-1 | CASSEGAGGYEKLFF | TGTGCCAGCAGTGAAGGGGCAGGGGGGTATGAAAAACTGTTTTTT
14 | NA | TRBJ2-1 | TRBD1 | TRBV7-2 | CACRPGQQYNEQFF | TGTGCCTGTCGTCCGGGACAGCAATACAATGAGCAGTTCTTC
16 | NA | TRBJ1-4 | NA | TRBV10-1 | CASRAPDGPIGEKLFF | TGCGCCAGCAGGGCCCCCGACGGACCCATCGGTGAAAAACTGTTTTTT
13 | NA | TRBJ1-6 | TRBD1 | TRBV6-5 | CASIRTGSGPLHF | TGTGCCAGCATTCGGACAGGTAGTGGACCCCTCCACTTT
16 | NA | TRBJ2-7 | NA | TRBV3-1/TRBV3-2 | CASSQDWGLRSYEQYF | TGTGCCAGCAGCCAAGATTGGGGGTTAAGGTCCTACGAGCAGTACTTC